Following are 27 T cell receptor beta chains from one sample sequenced in a study of shared clonotypes between healthy human individuals. The assay was immunoSEQ multiplex PCR, and TCRdb's table has in-frame clones only and misses some. The sample has roughly 1.5 million clones; about 98% are singletons. Sequencing was performed on naive CD4+ T cells sorted from blood. Subset meaning: CD45RA+ positively selected. The source is a man aged 30 to 39 in good health.

The chain carries TRBV28 and TRBJ2-5; D is undetermined. Trimming took off 2 bases at V and 4 bases at J, with 8 bases between the two ends. Germline assignment: CDR1 MDHEN and CDR2 SYDVKM. The CDR3 sequence is 13 residues long. The CDR3 region has the DNA TGTGCCAGCAGTTTACGGTTTCGAGAGACCCAGTACTTC. It encodes CASSLRFRETQYF.

This clone was seen only a few times. Other nucleotide sequences in the sample specify the same CDR3. V usage is TRBV5-4 and J usage is TRBJ1-2; maybe TRBD1 (5 bases). CDR3 length equals 13 residues. The V and J ends lost 4 bases and 4 bases respectively, with 11 bases between them. From germline, CDR1 is SGHNT and CDR2 YYREEE (reference sequence). CDR3 sequence (DNA): TGTGCCAGCAGCCTGGGGGGGTCCTATGGCTACACCTTC. As protein: CASSLGGSYGYTF.

This chain connects TRBV19 to TRBJ1-1, with D hard to call. Germline CDR1 reads LNHDA; CDR2 reads SQIVND (reference sequence). The CDR3 has 13 residues. Trimming took off 3 bases at V and 5 bases at J, with 10 bases between the two ends. CDR3: CASSMATSTEAFF. The DNA of the CDR3 is TGTGCCAGTAGTATGGCGACATCTACTGAAGCTTTCTTT.

The chain joins TRBV7-3 to TRBJ2-2; D is possibly TRBD2 (6 bases). The CDR3 is 15 amino acids. Trimming shortened V by 2 bases and J by 4 bases, and 11 bases separated the two germline ends. Germline V gene data show CDR1 as SGHTA and CDR2 as FQGTGA. The CDR3 loop reads CASSLGLSGTGELFF. CDR3 DNA: TGTGCCAGCAGCTTAGGACTTAGCGGCACCGGGGAGCTGTTTTTT.

This sequence joins TRBV14 and TRBJ2-4; 9 bases align to TRBD1. The CDR3 covers 16 residues. Germline V gene lookup returns CDR1 SGHDN and CDR2 FVKESK. The ends lost 4 bases at V and 3 bases at J; junction bases unmatched: 7. The CDR3 DNA reads as TGTGCCAGCAGCCTACAGGGGGCGTTTGGCAAAAACATTCAGTACTTC. This codes for CASSLQGAFGKNIQYF. The entire variable domain, with the rest obtained from reference TRBV14 and TRBJ2-4, is as follows: EAGVTQFPSHSVIEKGQTVTLRCDPISGHDNLYWYRRVMGKEIKFLLHFVKESKQDESGMPNNRFLAERTGGTYSTLKVQPAELEDSGVYFCASSLQGAFGKNIQYFGAGTRLSVL.

The chain recombines TRBV19 with TRBJ2-7, with 8 bases lining up with TRBD2. CDR3 length: 14 amino acids. V gave up 6 bases and J gave up 3 bases; unmatched junction bases: 7. Per germline, CDR1 LNHDA and CDR2 SQIVND (reference sequence). The CDR3 spells CASSLSGSGYEQYF. In DNA form, the CDR3 reads TGTGCCAGTAGCTTAAGCGGGAGTGGCTACGAGCAGTACTTC.

This clone was found once. Within the sample, other DNA sequences also encode this same CDR3. The chain recombines TRBV30 with TRBJ2-1; D gene uncertain. CDR1 and CDR2 from the germline V gene are GTSNPN and SVGIG (reference sequence). This CDR3 has 11 residues. Trimming shortened V by 0 bases and J by 10 bases, and 7 bases separated the two germline ends. The CDR3 reads CAWSVGHEQFF. CDR3 coding DNA: TGTGCCTGGAGTGTGGGCCACGAGCAGTTCTTC.

The chain employs TRBV5-1 and TRBJ2-7; 9 positions agree with TRBD1. Per germline, CDR1 SGHRS and CDR2 YFSETQ. The CDR3 extends over 16 amino acids. V lost 0 bases to trimming and J lost 0 bases; unmatched junction nucleotides: 4. The CDR3 spells CASSLEVTGGSYEQYF. DNA of the CDR3: TGCGCCAGCAGCTTGGAGGTGACAGGGGGCTCCTACGAGCAGTACTTC.

This chain uses TRBV5-1 with TRBJ1-2, with 9 positions matching TRBD1. CDR3 length: 15 residues. The V segment lost 4 bases and the J segment 6 bases; nucleotides outside the gene matches: 10. Germline-derived CDR1 and CDR2 are SGHRS and YFSETQ. The DNA of the CDR3 is TGCGCCAGCAGCGATCAGATCGGGACAGGGAATGGCTACACCTTC. This codes for CASSDQIGTGNGYTF.

This clone was counted once. V gene TRBV6-6 combines with J gene TRBJ1-5; tentative D call: TRBD1 (6 bases). V was cut by 2 bases and J by 2 bases, with 13 bases left in between. Germline V gene data show CDR1 as MNHNY and CDR2 as SVGAGI (reference sequence). There are 16 residues in the CDR3. CDR3 amino acids: CASSYIGGQGNQPQHF. The CDR3 nucleotides read TGTGCCAGCAGTTACATCGGGGGGCAAGGCAATCAGCCCCAGCATTTT.

V gene TRBV5-4 combines with J gene TRBJ2-2; no definite D call. The V and J ends lost 4 bases and 3 bases respectively, with 16 bases between them. CDR1 and CDR2 from the germline V gene are SGHNT and YYREEE (reference sequence). CDR3 length equals 16 residues. CDR3 sequence: CASSLGRMGYTGELFF. CDR3 bases: TGTGCCAGCAGCCTCGGCCGCATGGGGTACACCGGGGAGCTGTTTTTT.

V and J are TRBV6-1 and TRBJ2-1, with TRBD2 identical over 7 bases. Germline values: CDR1 MNHNS, CDR2 SASEGT. J lost 2 bases, V lost 4 bases, and 5 bases had no gene match. This CDR3 is 15 amino acids long. CDR3 nucleotide sequence: TGTGCCAGCAGTGCCCGGGAGGCCCCCTACAATGAGCAGTTCTTC. Residues: CASSAREAPYNEQFF.

V gene TRBV9 combines with J gene TRBJ2-5, with 8 bases fitting TRBD1. The CDR3 length is 14 residues. Looked up from germline, CDR1 is SGDLS and CDR2 is YYNGEE. With V trimmed by 3 bases and J by 2 bases, 3 bases remained unmatched. Here the CDR3 DNA reads TGTGCCAGCAGCGGACGACAGGGGCAAGAGACCCAGTACTTC. This codes for CASSGRQGQETQYF.

This chain uses TRBV18 with TRBJ1-3, with 9 positions matching TRBD1. Per germline, CDR1 KGHSH and CDR2 LQKENI. This CDR3 is built from 18 residues. J gave up 1 base and V 2 bases, and 9 bases lay outside the gene matches. The CDR3 is CASSPLPGTGTSGNTIYF. The DNA for the CDR3 is TGTGCCAGCTCACCATTACCTGGGACAGGGACTTCTGGAAACACCATATATTTT.

V and J are TRBV11-3 and TRBJ2-3; perhaps TRBD2 as D (6 bases). The CDR3 contains 17 residues. Looked up from germline, CDR1 is SGHNT and CDR2 is YENEEA. Trimming cost V 4 bases and J 2 bases, with 19 bases left between them. As DNA, the CDR3 is TGTGCCAGCAGCTGGCCGGTACTAGGGAGGTACACAGATACGCAGTATTTT. It encodes CASSWPVLGRYTDTQYF.

The chain links TRBV10-1 to TRBJ2-7; D possibly corresponds to TRBD2 (6 bases). Trimming removed 2 bases at V and 6 bases at J, with 17 bases between. In germline, CDR1 is WNHNN, CDR2 SYGVQD (reference sequence). This CDR3 spans 15 amino acids. The CDR3 here is CASSEAGSRDGEQYF. The DNA of the CDR3 is TGCGCCAGCAGTGAGGCCGGGTCGCGGGATGGCGAGCAGTACTTC.

Only a few counts were recorded for this clone. V gene TRBV9 combines with J gene TRBJ2-1; D is perhaps TRBD2 (5 bases). The CDR3 spans 15 residues. Between the trimmed V and J ends, which lost 0 bases and 10 bases, there was a span of 17 bases. CDR1 SGDLS and CDR2 YYNGEE come from the germline V gene. The CDR3: CASSVEGLDVSEQFF. The CDR3 region has the DNA TGTGCCAGCAGCGTAGAAGGACTGGATGTCTCCGAGCAGTTCTTC.

J is TRBJ2-5 and V is TRBV6-1, with 7 bases fitting TRBD1. J lost 1 base, V lost 3 bases, and 8 bases had no gene match. The CDR3 consists of 16 residues. Germline CDR1 and CDR2: MNHNS and SASEGT. CDR3 amino acids: CASSDREQGCQETQYF. In DNA, the CDR3 is TGTGCCAGCAGTGACCGGGAACAGGGGTGCCAAGAGACCCAGTACTTC.

The CDR3 DNA follows: TGTGCCAGCAGCCCGGACAGAGCCAAAAACATTCAGTACTTC. Translated: CASSPDRAKNIQYF. V gene TRBV5-4 combines with J gene TRBJ2-4; a possible D gene is TRBD1 (6 bases). This CDR3 has 14 residues. CDR1 and CDR2 (germline): SGHNT, YYREEE (reference sequence). The V end was cut by 4 bases, the J end by 0 bases, with 8 bases between.

With regard to this clone: Other nucleotide sequences from this sample produce the same CDR3. V and J are TRBV18 and TRBJ2-7; D is undetermined. With 2 bases removed from V and 0 bases from J, the gap between germline ends came to 5 bases. Germline CDR1 and CDR2: KGHSH and LQKENI. The length of the CDR3 is 13 residues. CDR3 sequence reads: CASSPGNSYEQYF. The CDR3 nucleotides are TGTGCCAGCTCACCAGGGAACTCCTACGAGCAGTACTTC.

This rearrangement joins TRBV29-1 to TRBJ2-5, with a tentative D call TRBD2 (5 bases). The germline V and J ends were trimmed by 3 bases and 5 bases, with 13 bases remaining between them. CDR1 is SQVTM, CDR2 ANQGSEA, per germline. CDR3 length: 13 residues. The CDR3 DNA follows: TGCAGCGTTGATATCGGAGGTGGGGAGACCCAGTACTTC. Translating it yields CSVDIGGGETQYF.

The chain employs TRBV15 and TRBJ2-7; D may match TRBD1 or TRBD2 (6 bases each). Trimming took 5 bases from V and 1 from J, leaving 12 bases between them. Germline V gives CDR1 LNHNV, CDR2 YYDKDF (reference sequence). The CDR3 is 14 residues long. This chain's CDR3 is CATSSAGQSYEQYF. CDR3 in DNA: TGTGCCACCAGCTCCGCGGGACAATCCTACGAGCAGTACTTC.

The J gene is TRBJ2-3, the V gene TRBV14, with 8 positions matching TRBD1. CDR3 length: 16 residues. Germline-derived CDR1 and CDR2 are SGHDN and FVKESK. Trimming took 2 bases from V and 2 from J; bases not matched to a gene: 6. The CDR3 loop is CASSQFLGQDTDTQYF. Written as DNA, the CDR3 is TGTGCCAGCAGCCAATTCCTGGGACAGGACACAGATACGCAGTATTTT. The entire variable domain, with the rest obtained from reference TRBV14 and TRBJ2-3, is as follows: EAGVTQFPSHSVIEKGQTVTLRCDPISGHDNLYWYRRVMGKEIKFLLHFVKESKQDESGMPNNRFLAERTGGTYSTLKVQPAELEDSGVYFCASSQFLGQDTDTQYFGPGTRLTVL.

A note on this clone: Other DNA sequences from this sample encode an identical CDR3 as well. The chain uses TRBV18 and TRBJ1-1; D is unclear. The CDR3 spans 15 residues. Trimming shortened V by 0 bases and J by 1 base, and 9 bases separated the two germline ends. Germline V gene data show CDR1 as KGHSH and CDR2 as LQKENI. For the CDR3, the DNA is TGTGCCAGCTCACCACCTTCCGGAAGGAACACTGAAGCTTTCTTT. Translation: CASSPPSGRNTEAFF.

J is TRBJ2-1 and V is TRBV2; tentative D call: TRBD2 (5 bases). Germline V gene sequence: CDR1 SNHLY, CDR2 FYNNEI. Trimming shortened V by 6 bases and J by 0 bases, and 12 bases separated the two germline ends. The CDR3 totals 15 residues. The CDR3 DNA sequence: TGTGCCAGCAGAGACGGGGATAGCTCCTACAATGAGCAGTTCTTC. This sequence encodes CASRDGDSSYNEQFF.

The V and J genes are TRBV11-2 and TRBJ2-3, with D hard to call. Trimming pared 5 bases from V and 2 bases from J, leaving 5 bases between. The CDR3 is made up of 12 amino acids. CDR1 and CDR2 (germline): SGHAT, FQNNGV. The CDR3: CASSHVTDTQYF. CDR3 sequence (DNA): TGTGCCAGCAGCCACGTCACAGATACGCAGTATTTT.

This chain connects TRBV7-9 to TRBJ1-2; the D is unclear. The V end was cut by 1 base, the J end by 5 bases, with 11 bases between. The CDR3 is 14 residues long. Germline CDR1 reads SEHNR; CDR2 reads FQNEAQ (reference sequence). CDR3 bases: TGTGCCAGCAGCTTAGAAGGCAGAACTTATGGCTACACCTTC. Translating gives CASSLEGRTYGYTF.